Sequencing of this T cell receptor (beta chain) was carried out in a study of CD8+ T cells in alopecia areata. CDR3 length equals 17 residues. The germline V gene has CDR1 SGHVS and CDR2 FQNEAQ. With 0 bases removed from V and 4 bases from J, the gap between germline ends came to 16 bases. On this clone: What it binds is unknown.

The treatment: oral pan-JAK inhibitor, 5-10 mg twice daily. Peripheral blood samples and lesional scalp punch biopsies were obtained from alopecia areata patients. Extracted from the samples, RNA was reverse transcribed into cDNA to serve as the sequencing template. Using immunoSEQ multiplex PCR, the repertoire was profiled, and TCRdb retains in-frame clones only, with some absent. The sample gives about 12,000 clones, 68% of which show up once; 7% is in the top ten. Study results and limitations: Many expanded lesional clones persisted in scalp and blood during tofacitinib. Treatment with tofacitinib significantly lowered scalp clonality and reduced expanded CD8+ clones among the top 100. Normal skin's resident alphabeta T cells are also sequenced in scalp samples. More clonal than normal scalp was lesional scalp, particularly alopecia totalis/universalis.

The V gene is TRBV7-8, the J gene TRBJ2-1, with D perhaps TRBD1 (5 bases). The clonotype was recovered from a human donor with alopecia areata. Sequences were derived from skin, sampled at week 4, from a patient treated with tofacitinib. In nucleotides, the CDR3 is TGTGCCAGCAGCTTAGCCCCAGACAGCTTCCCATACAATGAGCAGTTCTTC. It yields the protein CASSLAPDSFPYNEQFF.